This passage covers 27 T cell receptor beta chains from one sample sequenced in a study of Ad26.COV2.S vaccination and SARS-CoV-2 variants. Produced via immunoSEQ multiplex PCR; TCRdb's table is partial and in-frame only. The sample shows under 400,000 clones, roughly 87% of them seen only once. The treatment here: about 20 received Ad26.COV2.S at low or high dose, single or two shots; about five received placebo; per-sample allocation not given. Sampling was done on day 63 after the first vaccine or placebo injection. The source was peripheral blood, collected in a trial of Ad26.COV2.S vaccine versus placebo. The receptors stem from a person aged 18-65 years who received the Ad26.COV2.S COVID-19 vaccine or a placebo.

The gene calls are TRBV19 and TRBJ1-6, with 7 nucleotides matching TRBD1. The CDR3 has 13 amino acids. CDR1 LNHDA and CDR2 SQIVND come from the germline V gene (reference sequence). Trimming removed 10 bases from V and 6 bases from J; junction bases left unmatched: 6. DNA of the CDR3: TGTGCCACCCAGACAGGGAGTAATTCACCCCTCCACTTT. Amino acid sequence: CATQTGSNSPLHF.

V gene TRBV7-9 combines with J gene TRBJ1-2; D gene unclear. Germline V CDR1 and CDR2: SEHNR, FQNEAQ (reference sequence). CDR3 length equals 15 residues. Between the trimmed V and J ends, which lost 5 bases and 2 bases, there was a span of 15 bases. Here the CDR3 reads CASSLALTGNYGYTF. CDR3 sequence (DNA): TGTGCCAGCAGCCTGGCTCTCACGGGAAACTATGGCTACACCTTC.

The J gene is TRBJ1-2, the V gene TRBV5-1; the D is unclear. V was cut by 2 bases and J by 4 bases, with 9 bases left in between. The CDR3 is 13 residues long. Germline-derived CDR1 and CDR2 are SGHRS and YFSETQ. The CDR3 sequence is CASSLAQAYGYTF. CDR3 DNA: TGCGCCAGCAGCTTAGCCCAGGCCTATGGCTACACCTTC.

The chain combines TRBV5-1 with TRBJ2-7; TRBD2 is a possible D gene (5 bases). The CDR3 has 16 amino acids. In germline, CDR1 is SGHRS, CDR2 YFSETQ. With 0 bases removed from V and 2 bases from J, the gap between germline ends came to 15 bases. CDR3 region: CASSLDRGLATYEQYF. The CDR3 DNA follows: TGCGCCAGCAGCTTGGATCGGGGTCTCGCCACCTACGAGCAGTACTTC.

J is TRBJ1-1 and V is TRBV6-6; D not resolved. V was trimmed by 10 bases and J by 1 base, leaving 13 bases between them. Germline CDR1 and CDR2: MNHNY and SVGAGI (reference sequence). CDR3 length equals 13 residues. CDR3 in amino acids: CATTGERNTEAFF. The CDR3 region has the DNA TGTGCCACCACCGGTGAAAGGAACACTGAAGCTTTCTTT.

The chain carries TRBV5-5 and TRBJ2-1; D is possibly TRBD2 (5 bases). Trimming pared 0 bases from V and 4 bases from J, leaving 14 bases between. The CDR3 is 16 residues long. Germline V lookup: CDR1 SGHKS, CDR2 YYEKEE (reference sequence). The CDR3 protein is CASSLAGRQIYNEQFF. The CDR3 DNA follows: TGTGCCAGCAGCTTGGCGGGAAGACAAATATACAATGAGCAGTTCTTC.

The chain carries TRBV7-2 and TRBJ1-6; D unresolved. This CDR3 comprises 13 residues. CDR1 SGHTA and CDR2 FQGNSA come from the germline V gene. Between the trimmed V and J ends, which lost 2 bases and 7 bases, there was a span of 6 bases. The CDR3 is CASSLPLNSPLHF. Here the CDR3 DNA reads TGTGCCAGCAGCTTACCCCTGAATTCACCCCTCCACTTT.

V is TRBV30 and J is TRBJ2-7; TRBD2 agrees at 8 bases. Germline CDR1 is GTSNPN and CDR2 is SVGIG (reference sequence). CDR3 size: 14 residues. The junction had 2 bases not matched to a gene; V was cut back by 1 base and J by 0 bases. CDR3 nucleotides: TGTGCCTGGAGTGGCGGGGGGCTCTCCTACGAGCAGTACTTC. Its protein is CAWSGGGLSYEQYF.

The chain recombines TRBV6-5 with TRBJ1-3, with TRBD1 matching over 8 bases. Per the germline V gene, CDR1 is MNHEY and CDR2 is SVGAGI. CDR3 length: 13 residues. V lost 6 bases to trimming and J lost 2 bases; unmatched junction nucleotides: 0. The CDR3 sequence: CASRTGAGNTIYF. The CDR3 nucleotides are TGTGCCAGCAGGACAGGGGCTGGAAACACCATATATTTT.

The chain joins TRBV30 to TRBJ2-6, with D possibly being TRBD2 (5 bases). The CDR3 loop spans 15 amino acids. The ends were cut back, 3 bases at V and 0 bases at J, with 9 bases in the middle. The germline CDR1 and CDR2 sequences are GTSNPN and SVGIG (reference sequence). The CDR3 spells CAWSRGDSGANVLTF. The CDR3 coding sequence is TGTGCCTGGAGCCGGGGAGACTCTGGGGCCAACGTCCTGACTTTC.

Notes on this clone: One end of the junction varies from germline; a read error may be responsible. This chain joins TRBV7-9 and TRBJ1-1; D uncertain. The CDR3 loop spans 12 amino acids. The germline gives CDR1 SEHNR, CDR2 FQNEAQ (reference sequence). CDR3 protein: CASSLEGSPPVF. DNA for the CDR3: TGTGCCAGCAGCTTAGAAGGCAGCCCGCCGGTATTT.

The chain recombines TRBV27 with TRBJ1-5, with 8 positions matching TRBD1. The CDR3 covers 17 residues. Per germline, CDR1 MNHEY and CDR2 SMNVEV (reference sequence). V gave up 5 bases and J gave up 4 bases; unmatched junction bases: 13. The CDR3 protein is CASSLGTGPLPNQPQHF. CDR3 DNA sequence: TGTGCCAGCAGTCTCGGGACAGGACCACTTCCTAATCAGCCCCAGCATTTT.

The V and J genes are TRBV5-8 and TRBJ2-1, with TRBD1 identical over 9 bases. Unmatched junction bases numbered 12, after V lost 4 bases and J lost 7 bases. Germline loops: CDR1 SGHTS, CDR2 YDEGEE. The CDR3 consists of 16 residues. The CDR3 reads CASSADRGASVNEQFF. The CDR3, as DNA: TGTGCCAGCAGCGCTGACAGGGGGGCTAGTGTTAATGAGCAGTTCTTC.

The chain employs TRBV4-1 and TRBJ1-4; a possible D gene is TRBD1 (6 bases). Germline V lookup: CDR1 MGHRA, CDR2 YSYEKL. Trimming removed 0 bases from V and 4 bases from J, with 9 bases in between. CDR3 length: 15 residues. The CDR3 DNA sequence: TGCGCCAGCAGCCAAGATCAGGGGATTAATGAAAAACTGTTTTTT. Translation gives CASSQDQGINEKLFF.

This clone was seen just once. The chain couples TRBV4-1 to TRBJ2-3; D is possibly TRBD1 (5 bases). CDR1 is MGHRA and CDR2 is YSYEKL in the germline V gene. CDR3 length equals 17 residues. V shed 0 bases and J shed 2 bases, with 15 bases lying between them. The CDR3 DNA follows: TGCGCCAGCAGCCAAGAACCCTTGGGGCGGCCCACAGATACGCAGTATTTT. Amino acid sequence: CASSQEPLGRPTDTQYF.

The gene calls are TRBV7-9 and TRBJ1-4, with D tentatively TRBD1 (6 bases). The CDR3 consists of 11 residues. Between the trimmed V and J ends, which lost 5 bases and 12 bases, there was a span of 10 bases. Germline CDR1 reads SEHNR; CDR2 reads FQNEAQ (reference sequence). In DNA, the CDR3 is TGTGCCAGCAGCACAGGGATTGAACTGTTTTTT. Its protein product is CASSTGIELFF. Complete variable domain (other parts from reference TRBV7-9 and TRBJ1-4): DTGVSQNPRHKITKRGQNVTFRCDPISEHNRLYWYRQTLGQGPEFLTYFQNEAQLEKSRLLSDRFSAERPKGSFSTLEIQRTEQGDSAMYLCASSTGIELFFGSGTQLSVL.

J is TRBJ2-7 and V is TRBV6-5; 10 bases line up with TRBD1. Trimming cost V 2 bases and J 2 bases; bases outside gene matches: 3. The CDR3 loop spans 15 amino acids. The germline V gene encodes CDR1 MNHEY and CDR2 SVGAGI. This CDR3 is CASSYPGQGAYEQYF. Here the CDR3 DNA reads TGTGCCAGCAGTTACCCCGGACAGGGGGCCTACGAGCAGTACTTC.

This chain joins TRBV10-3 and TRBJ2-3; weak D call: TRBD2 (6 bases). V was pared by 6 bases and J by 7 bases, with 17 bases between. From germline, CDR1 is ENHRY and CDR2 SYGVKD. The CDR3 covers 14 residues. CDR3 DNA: TGTGCCATCAGCCCCCGTGAGACTAGGCATACGCAGTATTTT. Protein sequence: CAISPRETRHTQYF.

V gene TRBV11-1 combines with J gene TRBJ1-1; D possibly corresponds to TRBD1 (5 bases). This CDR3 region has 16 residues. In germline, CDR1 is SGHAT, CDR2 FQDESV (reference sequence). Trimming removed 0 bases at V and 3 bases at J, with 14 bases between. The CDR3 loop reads CASSLAGVAGHTEAFF. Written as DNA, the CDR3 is TGTGCCAGCAGCTTAGCGGGCGTTGCGGGGCACACTGAAGCTTTCTTT.

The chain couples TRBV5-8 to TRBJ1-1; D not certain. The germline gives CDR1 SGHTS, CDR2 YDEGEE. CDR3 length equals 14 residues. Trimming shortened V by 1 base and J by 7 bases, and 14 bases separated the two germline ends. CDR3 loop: CASSLKARGIEAFF. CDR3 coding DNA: TGTGCCAGCAGCTTGAAAGCCCGAGGGATTGAAGCTTTCTTT.

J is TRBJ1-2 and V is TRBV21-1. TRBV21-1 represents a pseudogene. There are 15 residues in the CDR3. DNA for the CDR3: TGTGCCAGCAGCTCCGGGGGTGACAGATCCTATGGCTACACCTTC. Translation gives CASSSGGDRSYGYTF.

The CDR3 loop is CASSRDWSPLHF. DNA for the CDR3: TGTGCCAGCAGCCGCGATTGGTCACCCCTCCACTTT. This chain joins TRBV3-1 (or the pseudogene TRBV3-2) and TRBJ1-6; D unclear. The germline gives CDR1 LGHDT, CDR2 YNNKEL (reference sequence). This CDR3 has 12 residues. Trimming stripped 4 bases from V and 10 bases from J, with 8 bases between.

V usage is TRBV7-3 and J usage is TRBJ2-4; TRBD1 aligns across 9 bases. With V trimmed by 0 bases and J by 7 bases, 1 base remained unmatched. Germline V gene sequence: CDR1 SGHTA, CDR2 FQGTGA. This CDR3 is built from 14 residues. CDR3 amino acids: CASSLTDRGNIQYF. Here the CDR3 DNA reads TGTGCCAGCAGCTTAACTGACAGGGGGAACATTCAGTACTTC. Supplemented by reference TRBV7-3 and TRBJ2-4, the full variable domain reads GAGVSQTPSNKVTEKGKYVELRCDPISGHTALYWYRQSLGQGPEFLIYFQGTGAADDSGLPNDRFFAVRPEGSVSTLKIQRTERGDSAVYLCASSLTDRGNIQYFGAGTRLSVL.

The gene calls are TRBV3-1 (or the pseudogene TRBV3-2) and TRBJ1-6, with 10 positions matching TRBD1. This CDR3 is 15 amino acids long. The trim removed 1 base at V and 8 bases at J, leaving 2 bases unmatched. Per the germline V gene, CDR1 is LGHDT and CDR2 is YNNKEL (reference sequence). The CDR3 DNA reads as TGTGCCAGCAGCCAAGTGGGGACAGGGGATTCACCCCTCCACTTT. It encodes CASSQVGTGDSPLHF.

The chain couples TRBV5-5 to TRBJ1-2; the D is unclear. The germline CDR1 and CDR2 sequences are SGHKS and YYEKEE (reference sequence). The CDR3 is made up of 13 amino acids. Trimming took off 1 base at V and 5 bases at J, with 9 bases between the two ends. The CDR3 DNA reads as TGTGCCAGCAGCTTGAACAGAAATTATGGCTACACCTTC. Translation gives CASSLNRNYGYTF.

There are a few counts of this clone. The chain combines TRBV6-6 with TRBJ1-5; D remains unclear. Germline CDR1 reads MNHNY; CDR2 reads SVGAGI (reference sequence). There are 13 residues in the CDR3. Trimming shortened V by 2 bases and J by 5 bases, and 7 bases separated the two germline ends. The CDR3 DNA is TGTGCCAGCAGTTACGGCTGGGATCAGCCCCAGCATTTT. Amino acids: CASSYGWDQPQHF.

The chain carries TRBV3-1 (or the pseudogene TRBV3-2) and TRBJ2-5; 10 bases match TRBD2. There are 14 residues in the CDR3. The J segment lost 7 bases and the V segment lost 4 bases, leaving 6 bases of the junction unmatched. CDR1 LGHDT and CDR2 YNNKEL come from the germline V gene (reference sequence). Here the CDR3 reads CASSRPGLAMTQYF. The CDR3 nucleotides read TGTGCCAGCAGCCGGCCGGGACTAGCGATGACCCAGTACTTC.